This TCR beta chain was captured in a study of lymphopenia after photon versus proton radiotherapy. Germline V gene sequence: CDR1 SEHNR, CDR2 FQNEAQ (reference sequence). The CDR3 runs to 14 residues. Trimming removed 7 bases at V and 6 bases at J, with 18 bases between. Findings of the study overall: After lymphocyte nadir, photon-treated repertoires showed oligoclonal expansion, especially CD8+ Temra. Under photons, naive T cells and diversity fell while effector/memory populations rose.

This clone was picked up a small number of times. Its antigen is as yet unknown. Data came from immunoSEQ multiplex PCR; TCRdb stores just in-frame clones and leaves some out. The table lists 150,000 to 200,000 clones, around nine tenths of them singletons. V and J are TRBV7-9 and TRBJ1-2; no clear D gene. Sequencing used peripheral blood, obtained from a patient treated with photon-based radiotherapy. This TCR was sampled from a man in his forties or fifties with gastric cancer. The CDR3 loop reads CASIPVTGVNGYTF. The CDR3 nucleotides are TGTGCCAGCATCCCTGTTACCGGGGTGAATGGCTACACCTTC.